The rows below give T cell receptor beta chains drawn from one sample of a study of T cell responses to AZD1222 COVID-19 vaccine. Repertoires were generated with immunoSEQ multiplex PCR, while TCRdb's copy carries only in-frame clones and drops some. This sample yields approximately 160,000 clones, of which approximately 89% are seen a single time; about 4.5% belongs to the top ten. This specimen consisted of peripheral blood, obtained on day 0 of AZD1222 vaccination. The receptors here all came from an adult in good health. The CDR3 runs from the conserved cysteine through the conserved F or W. The D gene is left open where the match is weak. Clone size is shown for a subset of rows, as once, few, many or a class of expanded clone.

.	.	TRBV16	TRBJ2-5	14	TGTGCCAGCAGCCAGGGGGGCCTTCGAGAGACCCAGTACTTC	CASSQGGLRETQYF
TRBD1	.	TRBV9	TRBJ1-6	17	TGTGCCAGCAGCGCCCGGCAGGGGGGTTCCTATAATTCACCCCTCCACTTT	CASSARQGGSYNSPLHF
.	.	TRBV7-2	TRBJ2-7	13	TGTGCCAGCAGCTTATCCAGGGACTACGAGCAGTACTTC	CASSLSRDYEQYF
.	.	TRBV28	TRBJ2-3	16	TGTGCCAGCAGTTTCGGCCGGGAGCTAGCTACAGATACGCAGTATTTT	CASSFGRELATDTQYF
.	.	TRBV19	TRBJ2-7	13	TGTGCCAGTAGTACTTCTGGGGTGTGGGAGCAGTACTTC	CASSTSGVWEQYF
.	once	TRBV3-1/TRBV3-2	TRBJ1-1	12	TGTGCCAGCAGCCAACCCCGGAGTGAAGCTTTCTTT	CASSQPRSEAFF
.	.	TRBV19	TRBJ1-5	13	TGTGCCAGTAGTTCAAGTAGCAATCAGCCCCAGCATTTT	CASSSSSNQPQHF
.	.	TRBV5-1	TRBJ2-5	15	TGCGCCAGCAGCTTACTACCTACGAACCAAGAGACCCAGTACTTC	CASSLLPTNQETQYF
.	.	TRBV27	TRBJ2-7	16	TGTGCCAGCAGTTTATCGTCTGGACATCCCTCCTACGAGCAGTACTTC	CASSLSSGHPSYEQYF
.	.	TRBV7-9	TRBJ2-7	15	TGTGCCAGCAGCGAGACAGACCCACTCCTCTACGAGCAGTACTTC	CASSETDPLLYEQYF
.	.	TRBV28	TRBJ1-3	17	TGTGCCAGCAGTGGGGGCAAGGTTCCGGGATCTGGAAACACCATATATTTT	CASSGGKVPGSGNTIYF
TRBD2	.	TRBV6-6	TRBJ2-7	16	TGTGCCAGCAGTTACGGACTAGCGGGCCGCTACTACGAGCAGTACTTC	CASSYGLAGRYYEQYF
TRBD1	.	TRBV19	TRBJ1-3	15	TGTGCCAGTAGCCCGGGGACAGGGTTCGGAAACACCATATATTTT	CASSPGTGFGNTIYF
.	.	TRBV28	TRBJ2-2	15	TGTGCCAGCAATCGAGGGCAGCGGAACACCGGGGAGCTGTTTTTT	CASNRGQRNTGELFF
TRBD1	.	TRBV5-1	TRBJ1-2	15	TGCGCCAGCAGCTCAACCTTAGACAGGGTACATGGCTACACCTTC	CASSSTLDRVHGYTF
.	few	TRBV7-9	TRBJ1-3	15	TGTGCCAGCAGCTTCTCGGGTAATCCTGGAAACACCATATATTTT	CASSFSGNPGNTIYF
.	.	TRBV12-3/TRBV12-4	TRBJ2-1	13	TGTGCCAGCAGCCCAACAGGGAGGGATGAGCAGTTCTTC	CASSPTGRDEQFF
.	.	TRBV11-1	TRBJ1-1	14	TGTGCCAGCAGCCTCAGGCGCCAGGGCACTGAAGCTTTCTTT	CASSLRRQGTEAFF
TRBD1	.	TRBV5-7	TRBJ1-5	16	TGTGCCAGCAGCTCATTGGGCGGGACAGGGGTGCAGCCCCAGCATTTT	CASSSLGGTGVQPQHF
TRBD1	once	TRBV7-6	TRBJ1-3	18	TGTGCCAGCAGTCAACGGACAGGGGGCTTCTTCTCTGGAAACACCATATATTTT	CASSQRTGGFFSGNTIYF
.	.	TRBV19	TRBJ2-3	16	TGTGCCAGTAGCCCTGGACGGATCCGCCCTACAGATACGCAGTATTTT	CASSPGRIRPTDTQYF
TRBD2	.	TRBV18	TRBJ2-2	16	TGTGCCAGCTCACCGGCAGGGAGGGCGAACACCGGGGAGCTGTTTTTT	CASSPAGRANTGELFF
.	.	TRBV12-3/TRBV12-4	TRBJ1-1	13	TGTGCCAGCTGCCTCGGACGGGGCACTGAAGCTTTCTTT	CASCLGRGTEAFF
.	.	TRBV29-1	TRBJ1-4	12	TGCAGCGTTATAGGGACGGAAGAAAAACTGTTTTTT	CSVIGTEEKLFF
.	few	TRBV19	TRBJ1-2	13	TGTGCCAGTAGTATTCCAGGGAGTAGCGGCTACACCTTC	CASSIPGSSGYTF
.	.	TRBV28	TRBJ1-1	13	TGTGCCAGCAGTTTACGGCAGAACACTGAAGCTTTCTTT	CASSLRQNTEAFF
.	.	TRBV2	TRBJ2-5	11	TGTGCCAGCAGTCCGCAAGAGACCCAGTACTTC	CASSPQETQYF
.	.	TRBV11-3	TRBJ2-2	13	TGTGCCAGCAGCACCTTTGGAAACGGGGAGCTGTTTTTT	CASSTFGNGELFF
.	.	TRBV5-1	TRBJ1-2	13	TGCGCCAGCAGCTTGGGACAGAACTATGGCTACACCTTC	CASSLGQNYGYTF
TRBD1	.	TRBV5-4	TRBJ2-7	14	TGTGCCAGCAGCTTGAGGACAGGAACCTACGAGCAGTACTTC	CASSLRTGTYEQYF
.	few	TRBV12-3/TRBV12-4	TRBJ1-2	13	TGTGCCAGCAGTTTACAGGGGAACTATGGCTACACCTTC	CASSLQGNYGYTF
.	once	TRBV28	TRBJ1-1	14	TGTGCCAGCAGTTTTTCCGGGAGGGGTACTGAAGCTTTCTTT	CASSFSGRGTEAFF
.	.	TRBV19	TRBJ1-5	12	TGTGCCAGTAGTCCCCTTGATCAGCCCCAGCATTTT	CASSPLDQPQHF
.	.	TRBV5-1	TRBJ2-7	11	TGCGCCAGCAGGATCGGAAGCGAGCAGTACTTC	CASRIGSEQYF
.	.	TRBV11-2	TRBJ2-1	13	TGTGCCAGCAGCCCCAGTGGAGGAAATGAGCAGTTCTTC	CASSPSGGNEQFF
TRBD1	.	TRBV9	TRBJ2-3	15	TGTGCCAGCAGCGCAGTTGGGACAGTCACAGATACGCAGTATTTT	CASSAVGTVTDTQYF
.	.	TRBV7-9	TRBJ2-3	13	TGTGCCAGCAGCCCCCGGGATTCGGATACGCAGTATTTT	CASSPRDSDTQYF
.	.	TRBV18	TRBJ2-3	13	TGTGCCAGCTCCCAGAAGGTTACAGATACGCAGTATTTT	CASSQKVTDTQYF
.	.	TRBV2	TRBJ1-2	12	TGTGCCAGCAGCCCGGGCCCCTATGGCTACACCTTC	CASSPGPYGYTF
.	.	TRBV9	TRBJ1-2	16	TGTGCCAGCAGCGTAGTAGGGGAACAGCAAAGGGGTGGCTACACCTTC	CASSVVGEQQRGGYTF
TRBD2	.	TRBV4-1	TRBJ2-1	16	TGCGCCAGCAGCCAAGTGGCTAGCGGGAGCTACAATGAGCAGTTCTTC	CASSQVASGSYNEQFF
TRBD1	.	TRBV27	TRBJ1-5	15	TGTGCCAGCAGTATCTCACCGGGACAGAATCAGCCCCAGCATTTT	CASSISPGQNQPQHF
.	.	TRBV18	TRBJ1-4	15	TGTGCCAGCTCACCACCGGACCAGCGTCTCGAAAAACTGTTTTTT	CASSPPDQRLEKLFF
.	.	TRBV29-1	TRBJ2-1	10	TGCAGCGTTGAAAAGTACGAGCAGTTCTTC	CSVEKYEQFF
TRBD2	.	TRBV30	TRBJ2-7	16	TGTGCCTGGAGTACCAATGGACTAGTTGGCTCCTACGAGCAGTACTTC	CAWSTNGLVGSYEQYF
.	.	TRBV18	TRBJ1-2	16	TGTGCCAGCTCACCACTCCAGGCCGCCACCAACTATGGCTACACCTTC	CASSPLQAATNYGYTF